This TCR delta chain derives from a study of gamma-delta T cells after stem cell transplantation (dated by TCRdb to about 2016). Library creation used RT-PCR. The sample was run on an Illumina MiSeq. The public reads were reprocessed by TCRdb using CATT, and rows of matching DNA were later combined. Within this sample are thousands of delta-chain clones, with approximately 1.3% of them counted one time only. 22% of the sample is taken by the ten largest. About this clone itself: The clone's antigen remains unknown. A far larger clone is a single base away, which makes a read error likely. Other DNA sequences of this sample code for an identical CDR3.

The TCR sequence derives from a human donor. It is not recorded whose cells these are; they may come from a transplant donor. The sequencing input was gamma-delta T cells.

The nucleotides read TGTGCCTGTGACACCGTAAAGCCCCCGGGGCTGGGGGCCACCCTTCTCAGTTCCTGGGACACCCGGCAGATGTTTTTC. Translated, it reads CACDTVKPPGLGATLLSSWDTRQMFF. Recombination linked TRDV2 to TRDJ3; a stretch of 7 junction bases matches TRDD3. The germline V gene encodes CDR1 GEAIGNYY and CDR2 EKD. The CDR3 spans 26 residues, from the cysteine through the phenylalanine. Here the CDR3 DNA is all that survives: 78 bases in frame from base 1.